This TCR beta chain was identified during a study of blood T cell repertoires in COVID-19 (dated by TCRdb to about 2020). With regard to the full study: Collaborator samples came from the United States, Italy and Spain and covered acute and convalescent phases of COVID-19. Where HLA class I and class II types were available, the types were taken from metadata supplied by the sample provider, not from assay-based typing. Deeply sampled blood TCRbeta repertoires from subjects exposed to, actively infected with, or recovered from COVID-19 were included in the dataset. The material from the prospective study consisted of cDNA or gDNA derived from T cells, B-cell-depleted T cells, or PBMCs. The repertoires were made available in a free public database intended to serve as a resource for research on the immune response to SARS-CoV-2. Sample metadata almost always included a de-identified subject ID, COVID-19 status, age in years and sex. Samples were obtained from the ongoing ImmuneRACE study (first 160 participants) and from roughly 1,300 subjects provided by 6 global collaborators.

What the study reported, not specific to this receptor: Clinical and demographic metadata were provided uncurated, with the amount varying by source and participant.

The immunoSEQ Assay, a bias-controlled multiplex PCR, was used to amplify TCRbeta CDR3 regions from genomic DNA. The source study handled its data this way. The number of nucleated cells in each sample was estimated from the amplification of reference gene primers within the assay. Sequence reads were collapsed and filtered to measure the absolute abundance of every unique TCRbeta CDR3 rearrangement. For each sample, productive Simpson clonality was calculated as the square root of Simpson's diversity index over productive rearrangements. TCRdb carries this immuneACCESS record with in-frame sequences only. Its versions omit some clonotypes, under half of them owing to an unresolved V gene in the studies checked, with the rest unexplained. The DNA gave D and trimming, while V, J and clone size come from that table. Across this sample there are 110,000 or so clones, with around 81% seen only once. Roughly 9.4% of the sample goes to the ten largest clones.

Whole blood was collected in K2EDTA tubes by collaborating institutions according to the institutions' own protocols. For TCRbeta analysis, collaborator samples were shipped as frozen whole blood, as isolated PBMCs, or as DNA extracted from either sample type. Spanning cysteine to phenylalanine, the CDR3 consists of 16 amino acids. The CDR3 DNA has 48 bases and is translated from base 1. For this chain, trimming is 3 bases at the V end and 2 bases at the J end, and the number of junction bases without a gene match is 7. For CDR1 and CDR2, the germline V gene lists KGHDR and SFDVKD. Note on this clone: The specificity of this receptor is unknown. No base quality values were provided; no much bigger clone lies one nucleotide off.

This receptor was identified in a woman aged 70-85 years with acute or convalescent COVID-19. The chain is encoded by TRBV24-1 joined to TRBJ2-7, with 9 middle bases fitting TRBD2. Sequencing used peripheral blood. The CDR3 protein is CATSDPYSGRPYEQYF. The DNA is TGTGCCACCAGTGATCCGTATAGCGGGAGACCCTACGAGCAGTACTTC.